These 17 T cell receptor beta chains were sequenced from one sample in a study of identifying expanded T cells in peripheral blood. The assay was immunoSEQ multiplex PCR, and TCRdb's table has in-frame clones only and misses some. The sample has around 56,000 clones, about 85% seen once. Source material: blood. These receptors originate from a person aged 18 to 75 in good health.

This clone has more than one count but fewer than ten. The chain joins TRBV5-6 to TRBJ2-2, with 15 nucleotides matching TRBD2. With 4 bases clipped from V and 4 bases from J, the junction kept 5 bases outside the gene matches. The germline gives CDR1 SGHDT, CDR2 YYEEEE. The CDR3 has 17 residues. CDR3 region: CASSRSGLAGGTGELFF. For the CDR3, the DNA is TGTGCCAGCAGCCGATCGGGACTAGCGGGAGGCACCGGGGAGCTGTTTTTT.

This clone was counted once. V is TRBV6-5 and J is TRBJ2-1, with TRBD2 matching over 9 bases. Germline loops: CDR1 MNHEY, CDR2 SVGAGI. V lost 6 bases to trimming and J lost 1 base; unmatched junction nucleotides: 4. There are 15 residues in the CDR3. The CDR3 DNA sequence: TGTGCCAGCAGCTCTGGACTAGCGTCCTACAATGAGCAGTTCTTC. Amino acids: CASSSGLASYNEQFF.

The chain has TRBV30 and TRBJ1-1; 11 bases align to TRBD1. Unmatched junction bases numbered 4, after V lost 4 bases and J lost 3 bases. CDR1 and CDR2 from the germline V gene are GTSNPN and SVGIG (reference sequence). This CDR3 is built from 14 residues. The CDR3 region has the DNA TGTGCCTGGAACGAGGGACAGGGGGACACTGAAGCTTTCTTT. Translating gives CAWNEGQGDTEAFF.

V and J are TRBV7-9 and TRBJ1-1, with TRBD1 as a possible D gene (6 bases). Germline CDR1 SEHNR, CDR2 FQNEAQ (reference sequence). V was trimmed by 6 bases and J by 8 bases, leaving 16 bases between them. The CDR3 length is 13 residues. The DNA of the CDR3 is TGTGCCAGCAGTAAGACAGGCCCTTCAGAAGCTTTCTTT. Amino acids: CASSKTGPSEAFF.

The CDR3 sequence is CASSLAGSNTEAFF. In DNA, the CDR3 is TGTGCCAGCAGCTTAGCGGGGTCGAACACTGAAGCTTTCTTT. The chain carries TRBV11-2 and TRBJ1-1; D is ambiguous. CDR3 size: 14 residues. CDR1 SGHAT and CDR2 FQNNGV come from the germline V gene. Trimming pared 1 base from V and 1 base from J, leaving 7 bases between.

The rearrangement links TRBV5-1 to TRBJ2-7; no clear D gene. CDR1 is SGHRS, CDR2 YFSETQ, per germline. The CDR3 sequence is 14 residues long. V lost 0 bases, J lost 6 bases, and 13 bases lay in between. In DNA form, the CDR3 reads TGCGCCAGCAGCTTGGGTTCCCTCCTAGGCGAGCAGTACTTC. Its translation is CASSLGSLLGEQYF.

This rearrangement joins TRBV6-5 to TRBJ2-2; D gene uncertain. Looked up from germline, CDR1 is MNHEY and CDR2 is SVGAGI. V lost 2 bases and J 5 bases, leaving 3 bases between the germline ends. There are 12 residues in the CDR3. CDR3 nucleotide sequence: TGTGCCAGCAGTTACGGGACCGGGGAGCTGTTTTTT. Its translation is CASSYGTGELFF.

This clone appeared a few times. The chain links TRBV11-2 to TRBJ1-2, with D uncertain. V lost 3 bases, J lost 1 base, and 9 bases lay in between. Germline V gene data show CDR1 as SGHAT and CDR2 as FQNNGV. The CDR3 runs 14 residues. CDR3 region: CASSLGALNYGYTF. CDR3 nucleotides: TGTGCCAGCAGCTTGGGCGCGCTTAACTATGGCTACACCTTC.

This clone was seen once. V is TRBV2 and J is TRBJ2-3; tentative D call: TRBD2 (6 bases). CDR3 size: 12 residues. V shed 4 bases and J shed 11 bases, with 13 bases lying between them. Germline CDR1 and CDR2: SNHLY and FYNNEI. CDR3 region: CASSAARDGQYF. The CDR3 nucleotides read TGTGCCAGCAGTGCGGCGCGGGACGGGCAGTATTTT.

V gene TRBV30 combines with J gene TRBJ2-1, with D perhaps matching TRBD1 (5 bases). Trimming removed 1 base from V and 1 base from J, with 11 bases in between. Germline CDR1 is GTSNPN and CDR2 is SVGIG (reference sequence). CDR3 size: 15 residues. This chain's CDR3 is CAWSGLGVSYNEQFF. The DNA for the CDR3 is TGTGCCTGGAGTGGGCTAGGGGTGTCCTACAATGAGCAGTTCTTC.

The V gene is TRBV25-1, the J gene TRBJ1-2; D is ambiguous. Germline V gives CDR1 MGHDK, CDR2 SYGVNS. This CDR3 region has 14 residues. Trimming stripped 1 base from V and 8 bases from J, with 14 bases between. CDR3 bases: TGTGCCAGCAGTGAATCCGTCGGTGAGGTCGGCTACACCTTC. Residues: CASSESVGEVGYTF.

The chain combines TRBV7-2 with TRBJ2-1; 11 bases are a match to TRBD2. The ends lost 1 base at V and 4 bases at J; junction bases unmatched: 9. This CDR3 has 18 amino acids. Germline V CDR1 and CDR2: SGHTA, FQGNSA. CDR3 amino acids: CASSLEVSGRALYNEQFF. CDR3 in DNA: TGTGCCAGCAGCTTAGAAGTTAGCGGGAGGGCCCTTTACAATGAGCAGTTCTTC. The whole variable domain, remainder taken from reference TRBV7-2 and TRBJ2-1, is GAGVSQSPSNKVTEKGKDVELRCDPISGHTALYWYRQSLGQGLEFLIYFQGNSAPDKSGLPSDRFSAERTGGSVSTLTIQRTQQEDSAVYLCASSLEVSGRALYNEQFFGPGTRLTVL.

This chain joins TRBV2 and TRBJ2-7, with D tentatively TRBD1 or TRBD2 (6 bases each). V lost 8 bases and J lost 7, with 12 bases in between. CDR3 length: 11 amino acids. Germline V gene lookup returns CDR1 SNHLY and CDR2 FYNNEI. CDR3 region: CASRGREEQYF. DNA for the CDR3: TGTGCCAGCCGGGGGCGGGAAGAGCAGTACTTC.

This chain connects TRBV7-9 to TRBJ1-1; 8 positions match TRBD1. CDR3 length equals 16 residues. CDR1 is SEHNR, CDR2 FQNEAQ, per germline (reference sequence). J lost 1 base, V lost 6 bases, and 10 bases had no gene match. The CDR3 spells CASSRGQGRQNTEAFF. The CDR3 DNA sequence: TGTGCCAGCAGTCGAGGACAGGGTAGGCAGAACACTGAAGCTTTCTTT.

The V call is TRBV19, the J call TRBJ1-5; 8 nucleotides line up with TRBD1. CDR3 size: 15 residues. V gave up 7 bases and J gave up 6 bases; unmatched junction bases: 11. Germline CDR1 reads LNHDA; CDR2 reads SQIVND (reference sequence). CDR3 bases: TGTGCCAGTACGGCGGGACAGGCGGCGGGTCAGCCCCAGCATTTT. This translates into CASTAGQAAGQPQHF.

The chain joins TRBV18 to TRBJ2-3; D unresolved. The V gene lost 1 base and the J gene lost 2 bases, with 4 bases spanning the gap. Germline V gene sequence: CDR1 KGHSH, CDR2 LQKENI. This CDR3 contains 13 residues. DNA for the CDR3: TGTGCCAGCTCACCACGCGTCACAGATACGCAGTATTTT. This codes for CASSPRVTDTQYF.

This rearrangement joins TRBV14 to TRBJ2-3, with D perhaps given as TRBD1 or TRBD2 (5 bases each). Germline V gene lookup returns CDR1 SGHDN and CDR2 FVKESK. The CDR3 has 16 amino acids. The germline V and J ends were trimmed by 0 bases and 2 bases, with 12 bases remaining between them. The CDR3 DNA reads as TGTGCCAGCAGCCAAGAGCAGAGGGGACCCACAGATACGCAGTATTTT. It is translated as CASSQEQRGPTDTQYF.